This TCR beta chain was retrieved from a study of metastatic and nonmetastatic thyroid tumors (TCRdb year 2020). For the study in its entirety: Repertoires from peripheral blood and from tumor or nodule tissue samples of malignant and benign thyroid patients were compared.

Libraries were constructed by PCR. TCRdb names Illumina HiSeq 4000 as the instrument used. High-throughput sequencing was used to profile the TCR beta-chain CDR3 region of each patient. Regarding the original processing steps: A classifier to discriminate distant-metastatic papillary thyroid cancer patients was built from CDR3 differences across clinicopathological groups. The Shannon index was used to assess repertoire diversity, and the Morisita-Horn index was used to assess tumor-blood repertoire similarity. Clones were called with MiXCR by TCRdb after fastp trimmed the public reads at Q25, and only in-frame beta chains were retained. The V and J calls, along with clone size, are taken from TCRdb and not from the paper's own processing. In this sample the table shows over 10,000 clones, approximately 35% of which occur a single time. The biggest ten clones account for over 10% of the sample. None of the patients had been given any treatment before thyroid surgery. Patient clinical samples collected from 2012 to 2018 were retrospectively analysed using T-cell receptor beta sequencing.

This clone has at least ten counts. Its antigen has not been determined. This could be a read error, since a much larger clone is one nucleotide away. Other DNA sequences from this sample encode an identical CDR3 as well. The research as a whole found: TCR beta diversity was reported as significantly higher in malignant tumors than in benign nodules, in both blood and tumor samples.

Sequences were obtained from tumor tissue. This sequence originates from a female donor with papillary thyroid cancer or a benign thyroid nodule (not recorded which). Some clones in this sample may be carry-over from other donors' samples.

CDR3 region: CASSTSLDEKLFF. The bases are TGTGCCAGCAGTACATCATTAGATGAAAAACTGTTTTTT. Rearrangement joined TRBV12-3 or TRBV12-4 to TRBJ1-4; the D gene identity is not certain. The CDR3 runs 13 residues from the cysteine to the phenylalanine. Only the CDR3 region is kept as DNA, spanning 39 bases read in frame from base 1. V is reduced by 5 bases and J by 6 bases, leaving a spacing of 10 bases between them.